This entry is about one T cell receptor beta chain. The table came from immunoSEQ multiplex PCR; TCRdb's copy has only in-frame clones and leaves some out. Of roughly 9,000 clones listed, approximately 77% are singletons. The data were obtained in a study of chemoradiotherapy in HPV16-positive cancers. The V gene lost 1 base and the J gene lost 3 bases, with 13 bases spanning the gap. The V gene's germline CDR1 is SGHDT and CDR2 YYEEEE. The CDR3 totals 15 residues. This rearrangement joins TRBV5-6 to TRBJ1-1; D is undetermined. This material consisted of tumor tissue, taken from a patient who underwent chemoradiotherapy. The sequence was obtained from a human donor with HPV-associated anogenital cancer. In DNA, the CDR3 is TGTGCCAGCAGCTTGTGGGTCCCCGGGGACACTGAAGCTTTCTTT. Its protein product is CASSLWVPGDTEAFF.